This T cell receptor (beta chain) emerged from a study of CD8+CD57+ T cells in acquired aplastic anemia. Study at large: Mean DNA quantity obtained from sorted CD4+ and CD8+ cells was about 3.2 ug.

Genomic DNA, serving as template, underwent TCR beta VDJ and CDR3 profiling. TCRdb analysed the reads with MiXCR anew, one entry per CDR3 protein. The sample carries 260,000 or so distinct CDR3 sequences, 82% recorded once. Regarding this clonotype: Its antigen is unidentified. An end of the junction does not agree with germline; a read error may underlie this.

CD8+CD57+ cell expansion, shown by flow cytometry, had occurred in the patients selected for sequencing. There were no patients without severe acquired aplastic anemia. Each patient gave a blood sample that was collected before any therapy had been received. The CDR3 spans 15 residues. CDR1 ENHRY and CDR2 SYGVKD come from the germline V gene. Findings of the study overall: Patients and controls were found to share around 30 CD8+ CDR3 sequences.

The specimen was sorted CD4+, CD8+, or CD8+CD57+ T cells (not recorded which) from PBMCs. The rearrangement uses TRBV10-3 and TRBJ1-5; 7 nucleotides match TRBD1. The receptor was derived from a human donor with aplastic anemia. The CDR3 bases are TGTGCCATCTGCCAGGGGGACCTTAACGATCAGCCCCAGCACTTT. This translates into CAICQGDLNDQPQHF.